This T cell receptor beta chain was identified during a study of CD8+ T cells in alopecia areata. On the study more broadly: Each day, treated patients took oral tofacitinib twice, at 5 to 10 mg per dose. Tofacitinib ran 6 to 18 months, followed by 6 months off drug.

RNA extraction was followed by reverse transcription into cDNA, which acted as the sequencing template. Method: immunoSEQ multiplex PCR; TCRdb's copy keeps in-frame clones and lacks some. The top ten hold approximately 1% of the sample, which has 150,000 to 200,000 clones, roughly 60% seen once. Study outcomes and limitations: Tofacitinib significantly decreased scalp clonality and expanded CD8+ clones among top 100.

The treatment here: oral pan-JAK inhibitor, 5-10 mg twice daily. PBMC-derived CD4+ and CD8+ T cells were sorted. Germline V lookup: CDR1 ENHRY, CDR2 SYGVKD. Trimming removed 2 bases from V and 2 bases from J, with 7 bases in between. The CDR3 is 15 residues long. A word on this clone: Antigen specificity is unknown.

The source of this sequence is a human donor with alopecia areata. The chain employs TRBV10-3 and TRBJ1-6; no firm D call. Sample: CD4+ T cells sorted from blood, taken at week 24, from a patient treated with tofacitinib. For the CDR3, the DNA is TGTGCCATCAGTGAGGAGGAGGCCTATAATTCACCCCTCCACTTT. This encodes CAISEEEAYNSPLHF.